The 24 T cell receptor beta chains below come from one sample, sequenced in a study of CD8 T cells in Susac syndrome. An input of roughly 0.5 to 1 ug of RNA was subjected to reverse transcription using random hexamers. Each CDR3 protein is one row after TCRdb ran MiXCR on the immunoSEQ multiplex PCR reads. The data contain around 100,000 distinct CDR3 sequences, nearly 97% of them seen just once; the ten biggest clones take up approximately 0.3%. The sample consisted of CD8+ T cells from PBMCs. The receptors here all came from a human donor with Susac syndrome.

The CDR3 loop reads CASGLIGQGGPQETQYF. As DNA, the CDR3 is TGTGCTAGTGGTTTGATTGGACAGGGAGGACCCCAAGAGACCCAGTACTTC. V is TRBV12-5 and J is TRBJ2-5; 8 positions match TRBD1. V was pared by 2 bases and J by 1 base, with 9 bases of the junction left unmatched. Germline loops: CDR1 LGHNT, CDR2 FRNRAP. This CDR3 contains 17 residues.

This chain uses TRBV2 with TRBJ2-1, with D unresolved. Germline CDR1 is SNHLY and CDR2 is FYNNEI. Deletions cut 7 bases from V and 5 bases from J, with 9 bases between. The CDR3 consists of 12 residues. The CDR3 loop reads CASTVRNNEQFF. CDR3 nucleotides: TGTGCCAGCACGGTCAGAAACAATGAGCAGTTCTTC.

This chain links TRBV27 with TRBJ2-1, with 11 nucleotides matching TRBD2. In germline, CDR1 is MNHEY, CDR2 SMNVEV (reference sequence). This CDR3 spans 14 amino acids. V shed 6 bases and J 10 bases; nucleotides not matched to a gene: 8. The CDR3 sequence: CASSKTSGTREQFF. The CDR3 DNA reads as TGTGCCAGCAGCAAGACTAGCGGGACTAGGGAGCAGTTCTTC.

This rearrangement joins TRBV24-1 to TRBJ1-1; D perhaps matches TRBD1 (5 bases). CDR3 length: 17 residues. V lost 6 bases and J 0 bases, leaving 19 bases between the germline ends. CDR1 and CDR2 from the germline V gene are KGHDR and SFDVKD. The CDR3: CATSRSGEGTMNTEAFF. The CDR3 region has the DNA TGTGCCACCAGTAGATCGGGTGAAGGGACTATGAACACTGAAGCTTTCTTT.

This clonotype came up a few times. The V gene is TRBV20-1, the J gene TRBJ1-2, with D unclear. Germline CDR1 is DFQATT and CDR2 is SNEGSKA (reference sequence). The CDR3 consists of 9 residues. The V end was cut by 0 bases, the J end by 7 bases, with 0 bases between. The CDR3 protein is CSARDGYTF. CDR3 DNA sequence: TGCAGTGCTAGAGATGGCTACACCTTC.

This chain links TRBV6-6 with TRBJ1-5; D is unclear. Trimming removed 2 bases from V and 4 bases from J, with 12 bases in between. The CDR3 covers 15 residues. CDR1 MNHNY and CDR2 SVGAGI come from the germline V gene (reference sequence). In DNA, the CDR3 is TGTGCCAGCAGTTACGTGGAGGGAGGAAATCAGCCCCAGCATTTT. Translating gives CASSYVEGGNQPQHF.

This chain's CDR3 is CASAGTGRQAFF. CDR3 DNA: TGTGCCAGCGCCGGGACAGGGCGTCAAGCTTTCTTT. The rearrangement links TRBV12-3 or TRBV12-4 to TRBJ1-1; TRBD1 agrees at 9 bases. This CDR3 has 12 residues. The V gene end was trimmed by 8 bases and the J gene end by 9 bases; junction bases not matched to a gene: 7.

The gene calls are TRBV20-1 and TRBJ1-5, with 8 bases fitting TRBD1. The CDR3 runs to 14 residues. V lost 5 bases to trimming and J lost 4 bases; unmatched junction nucleotides: 7. Germline CDR1 reads DFQATT; CDR2 reads SNEGSKA (reference sequence). CDR3 bases: TGCAGTGCTGGGCAGGGGGCCTCAAATCAGCCCCAGCATTTT. Translated: CSAGQGASNQPQHF.

The chain is built from TRBV6-4 and TRBJ2-6; the match to TRBD1 covers 7 bases. CDR1 and CDR2 from the germline V gene are MRHNA and SNTAGT. The CDR3 sequence is 16 residues long. J gave up 1 base and V 3 bases, and 3 bases lay outside the gene matches. CDR3: CASSETTGSGANVLTF. CDR3 coding DNA: TGTGCCAGCAGTGAAACGACAGGGTCTGGGGCCAACGTCCTGACTTTC.

CDR3 bases: TGTGCCAGCAGCCCCCGGACAGGCGCAAATACGCAGTATTTT. Translation: CASSPRTGANTQYF. The chain has TRBV7-9 and TRBJ2-3; TRBD1 matches at 7 bases. This CDR3 has 14 amino acids. Germline V gives CDR1 SEHNR, CDR2 FQNEAQ (reference sequence). V shed 5 bases and J 7 bases; nucleotides not matched to a gene: 9.

V gene TRBV29-1 combines with J gene TRBJ2-5; D possibly corresponds to TRBD2 (5 bases). This CDR3 region has 13 residues. Looked up from germline, CDR1 is SQVTM and CDR2 is ANQGSEA. V was pared by 4 bases and J by 3 bases, with 12 bases between. CDR3 in amino acids: CSVGGLNKETQYF. The CDR3 nucleotides read TGCAGCGTTGGAGGACTGAATAAAGAGACCCAGTACTTC.

As for this clonotype: Germline and junction disagree at one end, which may indicate a read error. The J gene is TRBJ2-7, the V gene TRBV5-1, with 8 bases lining up with TRBD1. CDR3 size: 14 residues. Germline assignment: CDR1 SGHRS and CDR2 YFSETQ. The CDR3 DNA reads as TGCGCCAGCAGTTTGGGACAGGATTATTACGAGCAGTACTTC. Its translation: CASSLGQDYYEQYF.

The chain combines TRBV28 with TRBJ2-7; 10 bases are shared with TRBD2. V trimming: 3 bases; J trimming: 4 bases; junction bases outside the gene matches: 9. This CDR3 comprises 16 residues. Germline lookup yields CDR1 MDHEN and CDR2 SYDVKM. The CDR3 region has the DNA TGTGCCAGCAGTTTTAAGCGGGAGGGGTTGATTTACGAGCAGTACTTC. This translates into CASSFKREGLIYEQYF. The variable domain in full, with the rest retrieved from reference TRBV28 and TRBJ2-7, is DVKVTQSSRYLVKRTGEKVFLECVQDMDHENMFWYRQDPGLGLRLIYFSYDVKMKEKGDIPEGYSVSREKKERFSLILESASTNQTSMYLCASSFKREGLIYEQYFGPGTRLTVT.

The J gene is TRBJ2-3, the V gene TRBV25-1, with D unclear. Germline V gives CDR1 MGHDK, CDR2 SYGVNS. Trimming pared 3 bases from V and 2 bases from J, leaving 6 bases between. The CDR3 runs to 13 residues. The CDR3: CASSDLATDTQYF. The DNA of the CDR3 is TGTGCCAGCAGTGACCTCGCCACAGATACGCAGTATTTT.

This clonotype was detected once. This chain links TRBV9 with TRBJ2-7, with TRBD2 as a possible D gene (5 bases). The V gene's germline CDR1 is SGDLS and CDR2 YYNGEE. V was trimmed by 9 bases and J by 1 base, leaving 17 bases between them. CDR3 length: 14 residues. The CDR3 sequence is CATISSGVSYEQYF. The DNA for the CDR3 is TGTGCCACCATATCGTCCGGGGTTTCCTACGAGCAGTACTTC.

This chain links TRBV12-3 or TRBV12-4 with TRBJ1-1; D uncertain. The V gene lost 6 bases and the J gene lost 4 bases, with 15 bases spanning the gap. The CDR3 length is 14 residues. The CDR3 DNA sequence: TGTGCCAGCAGCCAACCGAAAAGCGTCACTGAAGCTTTCTTT. The encoded protein is CASSQPKSVTEAFF.

J is TRBJ2-4 and V is TRBV27; D is undetermined. The CDR3 spans 17 residues. V lost 1 base and J lost 3, with 16 bases in between. Germline CDR1 and CDR2: MNHEY and SMNVEV (reference sequence). CDR3 nucleotides: TGTGCCAGCAGTTTATACCCAGGCTTGGATGACAAAAACATTCAGTACTTC. Its translation: CASSLYPGLDDKNIQYF.

The CDR3 DNA reads as TGTGCCAGCACCAAGACAGAAAACACAGATACGCAGTATTTT. The encoded protein is CASTKTENTDTQYF. The V call is TRBV12-3 or TRBV12-4, the J call TRBJ2-3; a possible D gene is TRBD1 (5 bases). V was pared by 7 bases and J by 2 bases, with 13 bases between. CDR3 length equals 14 residues.

The rearrangement links TRBV7-6 to TRBJ2-1, with D hard to call. V was cut by 3 bases and J by 2 bases, with 11 bases left in between. This CDR3 spans 15 amino acids. Germline lookup yields CDR1 SGHVS and CDR2 FNYEAQ. The CDR3 protein is CASSFSHLPYNEQFF. Written as DNA, the CDR3 is TGTGCCAGCAGCTTTTCCCATTTACCCTACAATGAGCAGTTCTTC.

The rearrangement links TRBV14 to TRBJ1-2, with D uncertain. The germline gives CDR1 SGHDN, CDR2 FVKESK. The V end was cut by 7 bases, the J end by 0 bases, with 15 bases between. The CDR3 covers 15 residues. The DNA for the CDR3 is TGTGCCAGCACACTTGAGGCGGTGACTAACTATGGCTACACCTTC. This gives the protein CASTLEAVTNYGYTF.

J is TRBJ2-5 and V is TRBV2; either TRBD1 or TRBD2 may supply D (6 bases each). Trimming took 4 bases from V and 2 from J, leaving 11 bases between them. This CDR3 has 14 residues. CDR1 SNHLY and CDR2 FYNNEI come from the germline V gene. The CDR3 coding sequence is TGTGCCAGCAGTGGGGGGGCGGAACAAGAGACCCAGTACTTC. Translation gives CASSGGAEQETQYF.

Points on this clonotype: No DNA is shown, since the ends of the CDR3 on it are uncertain; the CDR3 is the one TCRdb lists. The genes are TRBV23-1 and TRBJ1-4; TRBD1, as called in the table, went unchecked against the DNA. TRBV23-1 is filed as an ORF, its function uncertain. The length of the CDR3 is 16 amino acids, counting both ends. The CDR3 sequence is CASSQSGAGVMKNCFF.

This chain connects TRBV20-1 to TRBJ1-1; the match to TRBD1 covers 10 bases. The CDR3 is made up of 16 amino acids. V lost 6 bases and J lost 0; bases outside the gene matches: 10. Per the germline V gene, CDR1 is DFQATT and CDR2 is SNEGSKA (reference sequence). CDR3 DNA: TGCAGTGCATCTGGACAGGGGGGACACATGAACACTGAAGCTTTCTTT. Translation: CSASGQGGHMNTEAFF.

The rearrangement uses TRBV12-3 or TRBV12-4 and TRBJ2-7; D may be TRBD2 (6 bases). Trimming left V 6 bases short and J 2 bases short, with 14 bases between. CDR3 length equals 14 residues. The CDR3 sequence: CASRPTGVPYEQYF. The CDR3 bases are TGTGCCAGCAGGCCGACGGGGGTTCCCTACGAGCAGTACTTC.